These 5 T cell receptor beta chains originate from one sample sequenced in a study of human T cells and chemical hapten exposure. The time point here: patch test 2, 6 weeks after DPC sensitization. The treatment here: therapeutic diphenylcyclopropenone sensitization with weekly scalp DPC. TCRdb passed the RACE reads through MiXCR, listing each CDR3 protein once. The table lists roughly 40,000 distinct CDR3 sequences, 8% to 9.5% of them singletons. Sample: whole blood, taken in connection with sensitization to the hapten diphenylcyclopropenone (DPC). The receptors shown here come from a woman aged 40-49 years with alopecia areata. Some clones in this sample may be carry-over from other donors' samples.

This clonotype was counted a few times. V usage is TRBV7-9 and J usage is TRBJ1-2; 9 nucleotides align to TRBD1. The CDR3 loop spans 13 amino acids. Germline V gene sequence: CDR1 SEHNR, CDR2 FQNEAQ (reference sequence). J gave up 8 bases and V 5 bases, and 6 bases lay outside the gene matches. The chain's CDR3 is CASSLGQGDGYTF. The CDR3 coding sequence is TGTGCCAGCAGCCTGGGACAGGGAGACGGCTACACCTTC.

This clonotype was seen a few times. This chain connects TRBV20-1 to TRBJ1-5, with a weak D call TRBD1 (5 bases). CDR1 and CDR2 (germline): DFQATT, SNEGSKA (reference sequence). CDR3 size: 14 residues. With 1 base removed from V and 0 bases from J, the gap between germline ends came to 7 bases. The CDR3 here is CSARGGDSNQPQHF. The CDR3 DNA is TGCAGTGCTAGAGGGGGGGATAGCAATCAGCCCCAGCATTTT.

This clonotype was picked up many times. The chain has TRBV20-1 and TRBJ1-1; 8 positions agree with TRBD1. The germline CDR1 and CDR2 sequences are DFQATT and SNEGSKA (reference sequence). Germline trimming cut 5 bases from V and 1 base from J; bases unmatched to any gene: 6. The CDR3 runs 14 residues. This CDR3 is CSAPATGANTEAFF. CDR3 DNA sequence: TGCAGTGCTCCCGCGACAGGGGCGAACACTGAAGCTTTCTTT.

This clonotype was detected many times. V usage is TRBV11-2 and J usage is TRBJ2-5; D is unresolved. CDR3 length equals 14 residues. Germline assignment: CDR1 SGHAT and CDR2 FQNNGV. Trimming removed 5 bases from V and 3 bases from J, with 13 bases in between. The DNA for the CDR3 is TGTGCCAGCAGCCAAACTGGATCCAAAGAGACCCAGTACTTC. Its protein is CASSQTGSKETQYF.

This clonotype was recorded at least ten times. V is TRBV2 and J is TRBJ2-1; TRBD1 agrees at 9 bases. J gave up 0 bases and V 6 bases, and 3 bases lay outside the gene matches. Germline assignment: CDR1 SNHLY and CDR2 FYNNEI. The CDR3 is 15 amino acids. The CDR3: CASSPGQGSYNEQFF. The CDR3 nucleotides are TGTGCCAGCAGCCCGGGACAGGGCTCCTACAATGAGCAGTTCTTC.